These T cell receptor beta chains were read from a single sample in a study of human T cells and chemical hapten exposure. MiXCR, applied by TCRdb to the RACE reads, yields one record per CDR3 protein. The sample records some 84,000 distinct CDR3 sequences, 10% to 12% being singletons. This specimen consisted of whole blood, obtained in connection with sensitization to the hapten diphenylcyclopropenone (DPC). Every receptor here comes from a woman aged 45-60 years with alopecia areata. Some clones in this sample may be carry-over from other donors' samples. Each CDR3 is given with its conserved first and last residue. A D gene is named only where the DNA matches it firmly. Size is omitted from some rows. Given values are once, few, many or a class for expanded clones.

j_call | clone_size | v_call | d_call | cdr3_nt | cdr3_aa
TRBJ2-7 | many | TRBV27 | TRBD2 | TGTGCCAGCAGTTGGGGCGGGAGCTCCTACGAGCAGTACTTC | CASSWGGSSYEQYF
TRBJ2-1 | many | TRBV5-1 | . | TGCGCCAGCAGGAGTGACGGCAGGGTAGCGGATGAGCAGTTCTTC | CASRSDGRVADEQFF
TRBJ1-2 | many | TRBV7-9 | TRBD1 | TGTGCCAGCAGCTTGGGACAGGGGGTTGACTATGGCTACACCTTC | CASSLGQGVDYGYTF
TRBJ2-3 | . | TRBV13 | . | TGTGCCAGCAGTCCCCGTGGCGGGGGCACAGATACGCAGTATTTT | CASSPRGGGTDTQYF
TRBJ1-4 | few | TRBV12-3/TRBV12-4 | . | TGTGCCAGCAGTTCCCCTCCGGGAAAACTGTTTTTT | CASSSPPGKLFF
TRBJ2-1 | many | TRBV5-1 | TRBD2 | TGCGCCAGCAGCTACGGACTAGCGGGAGGACGTGAGCAGTTCTTC | CASSYGLAGGREQFF
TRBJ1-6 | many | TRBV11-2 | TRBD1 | TGTGCCAGCAGCTTGGGGGTCGACAGGGGTAATTCACCCCTCCACTTT | CASSLGVDRGNSPLHF
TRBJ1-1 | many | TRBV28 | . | TGTGCCAGCAGTTTGCCAGGGTGGGGGACTGAAGCTTTCTTT | CASSLPGWGTEAFF
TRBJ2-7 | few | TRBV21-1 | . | TGTGCCAGCAGCAAAGGCAGCGGGATCATCCAGTCCTACGAGCAGTACTTC | CASSKGSGIIQSYEQYF
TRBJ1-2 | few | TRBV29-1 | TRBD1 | TGCAGCGTCGACAGGGCAAATGGCTACACCTTC | CSVDRANGYTF
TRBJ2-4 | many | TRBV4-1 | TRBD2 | TGCGCCAGCAGCCAAGTGGACGGGACTAGCGGGAATTCCCAAAACATTCAGTACTTC | CASSQVDGTSGNSQNIQYF
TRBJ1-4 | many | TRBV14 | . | TGTGCCAGCAGCCAAGGCGGGCTTTGGGCTAATGAAAAACTGTTTTTT | CASSQGGLWANEKLFF
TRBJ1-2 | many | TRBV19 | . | TGTGCCAGTGGGACTTATGGCTACACCTTC | CASGTYGYTF
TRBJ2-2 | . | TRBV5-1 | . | TGCGCCAGCAGCTTGGCGCAGGGGAACACCGGGGAGCTGTTTTTT | CASSLAQGNTGELFF
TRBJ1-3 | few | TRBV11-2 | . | TGTGCCAGCAGCTTACTGCTCTCGTCTAATGGAAACACCATATATTTT | CASSLLLSSNGNTIYF
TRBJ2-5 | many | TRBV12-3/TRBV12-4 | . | TGTGCCAGCAGTTTTATGGGGTGGGAGACCCAGTACTTC | CASSFMGWETQYF